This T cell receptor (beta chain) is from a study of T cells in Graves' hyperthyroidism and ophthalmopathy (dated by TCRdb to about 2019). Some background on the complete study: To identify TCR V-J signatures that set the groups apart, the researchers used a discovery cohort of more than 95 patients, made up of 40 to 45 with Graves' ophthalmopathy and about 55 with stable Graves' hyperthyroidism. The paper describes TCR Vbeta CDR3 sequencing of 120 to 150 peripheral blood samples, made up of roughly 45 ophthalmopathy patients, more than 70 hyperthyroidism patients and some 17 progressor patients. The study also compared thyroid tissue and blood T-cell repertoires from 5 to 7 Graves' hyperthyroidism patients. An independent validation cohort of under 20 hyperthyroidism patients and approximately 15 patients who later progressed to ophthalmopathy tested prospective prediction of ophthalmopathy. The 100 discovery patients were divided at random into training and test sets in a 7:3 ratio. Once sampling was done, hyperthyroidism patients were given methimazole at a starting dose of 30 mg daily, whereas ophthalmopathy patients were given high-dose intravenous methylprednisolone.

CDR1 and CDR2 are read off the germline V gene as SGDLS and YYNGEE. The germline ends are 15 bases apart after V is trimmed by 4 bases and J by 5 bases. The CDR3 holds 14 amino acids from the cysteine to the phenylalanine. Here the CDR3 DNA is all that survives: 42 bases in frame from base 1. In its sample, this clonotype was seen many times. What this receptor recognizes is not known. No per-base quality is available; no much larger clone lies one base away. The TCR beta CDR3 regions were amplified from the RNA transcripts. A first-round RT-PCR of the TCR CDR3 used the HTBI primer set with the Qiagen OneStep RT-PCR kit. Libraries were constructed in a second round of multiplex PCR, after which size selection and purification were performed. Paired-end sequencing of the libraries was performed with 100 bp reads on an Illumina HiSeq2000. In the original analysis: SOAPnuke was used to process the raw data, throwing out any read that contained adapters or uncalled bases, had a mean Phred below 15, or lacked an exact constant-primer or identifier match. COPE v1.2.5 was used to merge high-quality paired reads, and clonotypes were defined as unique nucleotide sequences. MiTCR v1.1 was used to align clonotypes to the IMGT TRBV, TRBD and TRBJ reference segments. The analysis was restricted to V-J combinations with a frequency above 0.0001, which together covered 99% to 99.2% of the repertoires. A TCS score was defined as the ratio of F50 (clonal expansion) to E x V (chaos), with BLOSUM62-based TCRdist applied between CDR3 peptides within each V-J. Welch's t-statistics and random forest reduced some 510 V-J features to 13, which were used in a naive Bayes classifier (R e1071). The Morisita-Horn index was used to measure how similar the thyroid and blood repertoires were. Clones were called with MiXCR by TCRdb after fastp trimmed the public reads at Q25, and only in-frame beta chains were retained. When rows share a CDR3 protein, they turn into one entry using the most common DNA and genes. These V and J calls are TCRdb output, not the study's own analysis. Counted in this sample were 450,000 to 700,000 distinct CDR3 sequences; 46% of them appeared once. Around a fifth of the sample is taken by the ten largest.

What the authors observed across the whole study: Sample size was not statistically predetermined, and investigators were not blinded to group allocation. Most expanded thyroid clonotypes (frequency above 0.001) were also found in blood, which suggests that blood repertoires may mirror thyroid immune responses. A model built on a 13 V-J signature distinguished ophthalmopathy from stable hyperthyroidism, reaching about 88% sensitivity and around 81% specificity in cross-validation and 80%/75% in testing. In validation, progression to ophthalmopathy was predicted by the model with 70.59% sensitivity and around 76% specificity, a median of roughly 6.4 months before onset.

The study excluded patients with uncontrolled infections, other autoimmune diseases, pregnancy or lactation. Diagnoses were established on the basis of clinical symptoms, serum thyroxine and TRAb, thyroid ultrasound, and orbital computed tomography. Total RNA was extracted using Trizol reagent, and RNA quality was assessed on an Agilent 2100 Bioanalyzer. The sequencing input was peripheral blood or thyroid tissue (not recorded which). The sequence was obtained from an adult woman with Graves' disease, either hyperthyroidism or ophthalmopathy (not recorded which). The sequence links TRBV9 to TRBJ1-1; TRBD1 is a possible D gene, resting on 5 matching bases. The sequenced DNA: TGTGCCAGCAGCAAATCTCCCGGGGGGACTGAAGCTTTCTTT. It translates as CASSKSPGGTEAFF.